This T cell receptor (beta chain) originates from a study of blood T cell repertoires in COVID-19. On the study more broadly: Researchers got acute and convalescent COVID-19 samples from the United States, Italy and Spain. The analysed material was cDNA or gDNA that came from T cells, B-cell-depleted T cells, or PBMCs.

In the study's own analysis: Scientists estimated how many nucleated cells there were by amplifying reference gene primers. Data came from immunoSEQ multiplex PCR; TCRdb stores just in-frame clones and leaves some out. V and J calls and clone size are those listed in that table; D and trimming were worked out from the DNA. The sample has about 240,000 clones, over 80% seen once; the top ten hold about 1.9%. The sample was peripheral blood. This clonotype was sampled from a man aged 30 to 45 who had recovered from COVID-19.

CDR3 sequence: CASSSRDNYNEQFF. Written as DNA, the CDR3 is TGTGCCAGCAGTTCCCGGGACAACTACAATGAGCAGTTCTTC. The rearrangement links TRBV28 to TRBJ2-1, with TRBD1 as a possible D gene (6 bases). V was cut by 4 bases and J by 3 bases, with 10 bases left in between. This CDR3 region has 14 residues. Looked up from germline, CDR1 is MDHEN and CDR2 is SYDVKM.